These 30 T cell receptor beta chains originate from one sample sequenced in a study of cytomegalovirus exposure and HLA in healthy donors. PCR primers comprised 60 Vbeta and 13 Jbeta primers. The protocol was immunoSEQ multiplex PCR, while the TCRdb copy is restricted to in-frame clones and leaves out a portion. In the table there are approximately 150,000 clones, about four fifths of which are singletons. Specimen: PBMCs. The receptors shown here come from a woman aged 18-35 years in good health and CMV-seropositive.

V and J are TRBV5-4 and TRBJ1-1, with D perhaps matching TRBD1 (6 bases). Deletions cut 5 bases from V and 1 base from J, with 15 bases between. The CDR3 sequence is 15 residues long. Germline V gives CDR1 SGHNT, CDR2 YYREEE (reference sequence). CDR3 nucleotide sequence: TGTGCCAGCAGTCCGCCAACAGGGACGAACACTGAAGCTTTCTTT. The encoded protein is CASSPPTGTNTEAFF.

The rearrangement links TRBV6-4 to TRBJ2-2; D is possibly TRBD2 (6 bases). The V end was cut by 5 bases, the J end by 7 bases, with 14 bases between. Germline loops: CDR1 MRHNA, CDR2 SNTAGT. The CDR3 is 14 residues long. The CDR3 protein is CASSLRSEGGELFF. The CDR3 DNA reads TGTGCCAGCAGTCTTCGATCGGAGGGCGGGGAGCTGTTTTTT.

The genes are TRBV10-2 and TRBJ2-7, with D perhaps TRBD2 (7 bases). Germline CDR1 is WSHSY and CDR2 is SAAADI. V was shortened by 1 base and J by 1 base, with 17 bases between the two germline ends. The CDR3 sequence is 17 residues long. The CDR3 sequence: CASSEFGGGAGSYEQYF. CDR3 DNA: TGCGCCAGCAGTGAGTTCGGAGGGGGGGCCGGTTCCTACGAGCAGTACTTC.

V and J are TRBV4-1 and TRBJ2-1; 8 nucleotides agree with TRBD1. The V gene end was trimmed by 0 bases and the J gene end by 8 bases; junction bases not matched to a gene: 3. Germline V gene sequence: CDR1 MGHRA, CDR2 YSYEKL. This CDR3 contains 14 residues. CDR3 region: CASSQDRTGYEQFF. The DNA of the CDR3 is TGCGCCAGCAGCCAAGACCGGACAGGGTATGAGCAGTTCTTC.

The genes are TRBV19 and TRBJ2-1; 9 nucleotides agree with TRBD2. This CDR3 has 14 residues. V lost 4 bases to trimming and J lost 5 bases; unmatched junction nucleotides: 3. From germline, CDR1 is LNHDA and CDR2 SQIVND (reference sequence). CDR3 residues: CASSTSGNHNEQFF. The DNA of the CDR3 is TGTGCCAGTAGTACTAGCGGGAACCACAATGAGCAGTTCTTC.

This rearrangement joins TRBV6-5 to TRBJ1-2, with 9 bases matching TRBD1. Germline CDR1 is MNHEY and CDR2 is SVGAGI. V lost 8 bases and J lost 5; bases outside the gene matches: 12. CDR3 length: 15 amino acids. CDR3 protein: CASQTSSTGGYGYTF. The CDR3 bases are TGTGCCAGCCAAACGAGCTCGACAGGGGGGTATGGCTACACCTTC.

The chain carries TRBV27 and TRBJ2-2; 13 nucleotides match TRBD2. Germline V gene data show CDR1 as MNHEY and CDR2 as SMNVEV (reference sequence). V shed 5 bases, J shed 3 bases, and the junction held 6 bases outside the gene matches. The CDR3 spans 17 residues. CDR3 protein: CASSLQLAGGHTGELFF. CDR3 DNA: TGTGCCAGCAGTCTACAACTAGCGGGGGGGCACACCGGGGAGCTGTTTTTT.

The chain employs TRBV7-2 and TRBJ1-2, with 9 bases aligning to TRBD1. Germline V CDR1 and CDR2: SGHTA, FQGNSA. This CDR3 comprises 17 residues. The trim removed 1 base at V and 5 bases at J, leaving 11 bases unmatched. In DNA, the CDR3 is TGTGCCAGCAGCTTAGGCCCAGTGGGACAGGGAAATTATGGCTACACCTTC. Encoded protein: CASSLGPVGQGNYGYTF.

The chain employs TRBV4-3 and TRBJ1-3; D uncertain. The CDR3 covers 15 residues. Germline-derived CDR1 and CDR2 are LGHNA and YSLEER. Trimming cost V 3 bases and J 1 base, with 10 bases left between them. The CDR3 DNA sequence: TGCGCCAGCAGCCAGACGGAGGGATCTGGAAACACCATATATTTT. Translating gives CASSQTEGSGNTIYF.

This rearrangement joins TRBV19 to TRBJ1-4; 7 bases fit TRBD1. V shed 4 bases and J 3 bases; nucleotides not matched to a gene: 5. Germline CDR1 and CDR2: LNHDA and SQIVND (reference sequence). The CDR3 consists of 15 residues. CDR3 loop: CASSSRQGANEKLFF. The DNA for the CDR3 is TGTGCCAGTAGTAGCCGCCAGGGGGCTAATGAAAAACTGTTTTTT.

This chain links TRBV9 with TRBJ1-3; TRBD1 matches 7 bases. Germline CDR1 SGDLS, CDR2 YYNGEE. CDR3 length equals 15 residues. With V trimmed by 0 bases and J by 2 bases, 2 bases remained unmatched. Here the CDR3 DNA reads TGTGCCAGCAGCGTAGAACAGGGGCCTGGAAACACCATATATTTT. Protein sequence: CASSVEQGPGNTIYF.

This clone showed up just a few times. The chain couples TRBV11-2 to TRBJ2-7, with 9 positions matching TRBD2. J was trimmed by 3 bases and V by 0 bases; bases with no gene match: 12. Germline values: CDR1 SGHAT, CDR2 FQNNGV. The CDR3 runs 18 residues. The CDR3 nucleotides are TGTGCCAGCAGCTTAGACTGGGGCGGGCTAGCGGGACTCTACGAGCAGTACTTC. This codes for CASSLDWGGLAGLYEQYF.

The genes are TRBV7-2 and TRBJ2-7; TRBD2 aligns across 11 bases. CDR3 size: 15 residues. Looked up from germline, CDR1 is SGHTA and CDR2 is FQGNSA. V gave up 4 bases and J gave up 3 bases; unmatched junction bases: 5. This CDR3 reads CASSSFSGGVYEQYF. CDR3 DNA sequence: TGTGCCAGCAGCTCATTTAGCGGGGGGGTCTACGAGCAGTACTTC.

The chain recombines TRBV5-1 with TRBJ2-7, with no clear D. V was cut by 4 bases and J by 4 bases, with 12 bases left in between. From germline, CDR1 is SGHRS and CDR2 YFSETQ. There are 13 residues in the CDR3. The CDR3 nucleotides read TGCGCCAGCAGCCTCTATACAGTATACGAGCAGTACTTC. This translates into CASSLYTVYEQYF.

The chain couples TRBV7-8 to TRBJ1-1; D unclear. CDR3 length equals 14 residues. V was cut by 1 base and J by 1 base, with 7 bases left in between. Germline CDR1 and CDR2: SGHVS and FQNEAQ. CDR3 sequence (DNA): TGTGCCAGCAGCTTAGTCAAGAGGAACACTGAAGCTTTCTTT. Residues: CASSLVKRNTEAFF.

V usage is TRBV7-9 and J usage is TRBJ2-7; 8 nucleotides agree with TRBD1. This CDR3 comprises 13 residues. Trimming took 2 bases from V and 4 from J; bases not matched to a gene: 1. Germline CDR1 reads SEHNR; CDR2 reads FQNEAQ (reference sequence). The CDR3 spells CASSLTGGYEQYF. CDR3 nucleotides: TGTGCCAGCAGCTTAACAGGGGGATACGAGCAGTACTTC.

J is TRBJ2-2 and V is TRBV6-6; 7 bases align to TRBD2. The CDR3 contains 14 residues. Unmatched junction bases numbered 9, after V lost 6 bases and J lost 8 bases. Germline CDR1 and CDR2: MNHNY and SVGAGI (reference sequence). Here the CDR3 reads CASSPAGKLGELFF. In DNA form, the CDR3 reads TGTGCCAGCAGCCCAGCGGGGAAATTGGGGGAGCTGTTTTTT.

The chain recombines TRBV5-4 with TRBJ2-3, with 10 bases that match TRBD2. The CDR3 extends over 15 amino acids. Germline V gene sequence: CDR1 SGHNT, CDR2 YYREEE (reference sequence). V lost 5 bases, J lost 0 bases, and 3 bases stayed unmatched. The CDR3 loop is CASRAGGGSTDTQYF. The CDR3 DNA reads TGTGCCAGCAGAGCGGGAGGGGGCAGCACAGATACGCAGTATTTT.

This chain joins TRBV18 and TRBJ1-2; D gene ambiguous. Germline CDR1 is KGHSH and CDR2 is LQKENI. The CDR3 totals 12 residues. V was clipped by 3 bases and J by 9 bases, with 11 bases between them. The CDR3 DNA reads as TGTGCCAGCTCACCCCGACAAGACAGCTACACCTTC. Amino acid sequence: CASSPRQDSYTF.

This sequence joins TRBV4-2 and TRBJ1-3; D might be TRBD1 (6 bases). Germline CDR1 is LGHNA and CDR2 is YNFKEQ. V was trimmed by 1 base and J by 8 bases, leaving 21 bases between them. The CDR3 loop spans 17 amino acids. CDR3: CASSQVFVGSGVDTIYF. In nucleotides, the CDR3 is TGTGCCAGCAGCCAAGTTTTCGTGGGCTCAGGGGTGGACACCATATATTTT.

This chain uses TRBV28 with TRBJ1-2, with no clear D. This CDR3 is built from 12 residues. The V gene's germline CDR1 is MDHEN and CDR2 SYDVKM. V lost 8 bases to trimming and J lost 3 bases, with 10 bases between them. CDR3 nucleotides: TGTGCCAGCGCCGGGGTGGACTATGGCTACACCTTC. As protein: CASAGVDYGYTF.

The gene calls are TRBV11-2 and TRBJ2-5; weak D call: TRBD1 (5 bases). CDR1 is SGHAT, CDR2 FQNNGV, per germline. V lost 3 bases, J lost 5 bases, and 19 bases lay in between. The CDR3 is made up of 16 amino acids. CDR3 loop: CASSFRLARVGETQYF. In DNA form, the CDR3 reads TGTGCCAGCAGCTTCCGGCTTGCCAGGGTGGGCGAGACCCAGTACTTC. Full variable domain (missing parts from reference TRBV11-2 and TRBJ2-5): EAGVAQSPRYKIIEKRQSVAFWCNPISGHATLYWYQQILGQGPKLLIQFQNNGVVDDSQLPKDRFSAERLKGVDSTLKIQPAKLEDSAVYLCASSFRLARVGETQYFGPGTRLLVL.

A note on this clone: An end of the junction differs from the germline gene, which may be a read error. The same CDR3 also results from other DNA sequences found in this sample. The chain employs TRBV15 and TRBJ1-5, with TRBD1 as a possible D gene (6 bases). Germline CDR1 reads LNHNV; CDR2 reads YYDKDF (reference sequence). This CDR3 contains 16 residues. The CDR3 loop is CATSRTGTLGNQPQHF. CDR3 DNA sequence: TGTGCCACCAGCAGGACCGGGACACTGGGCAATCAGCCTCAGCATTTT. The variable domain in full, completed from reference TRBV15 and TRBJ1-5, reads DAMVIQNPRYQVTQFGKPVTLSCSQTLNHNVMYWYQQKSSQAPKLLFHYYDKDFNNEADTPDNFQSRRPNTSFCFLDIRSPGLGDTAMYLCATSRTGTLGNQPQHFGDGTRLSIL.

V is TRBV7-9 and J is TRBJ1-6; D remains unclear. The CDR3 extends over 16 amino acids. Germline CDR1 SEHNR, CDR2 FQNEAQ (reference sequence). V was clipped by 6 bases and J by 7 bases, with 19 bases between them. The CDR3 DNA reads as TGTGCCAGCAGTCATTATGAGGGCATGAGAAATTCACCCCTCCACTTT. Translation: CASSHYEGMRNSPLHF.

This chain joins TRBV11-2 and TRBJ2-7; 11 nucleotides agree with TRBD2. The CDR3 runs 15 residues. CDR1 and CDR2 (germline): SGHAT, FQNNGV. V shed 2 bases and J 6 bases; nucleotides not matched to a gene: 6. This CDR3 is CASSLTRLAGSEQYF. The DNA for the CDR3 is TGTGCCAGCAGCTTAACAAGACTAGCGGGGAGCGAGCAGTACTTC.

This rearrangement joins TRBV27 to TRBJ2-6; D perhaps matches TRBD1 (6 bases). CDR1 MNHEY and CDR2 SMNVEV come from the germline V gene (reference sequence). There are 17 residues in the CDR3. V was trimmed by 6 bases and J by 0 bases, leaving 15 bases between them. The chain's CDR3 is CASRPLQGSSGANVLTF. In DNA, the CDR3 is TGTGCCAGCAGACCGCTACAGGGTAGCTCTGGGGCCAACGTCCTGACTTTC.

The J gene is TRBJ2-2, the V gene TRBV21-1; the D call TRBD1 from the table was never checked on the DNA. TRBV21-1 is listed as a pseudogene. There are 18 residues in the CDR3. The CDR3 DNA is TGTGCCAGCAGCAAAAATAACCGGGACAGCCACTTCACCGGGGAGCTGTTTTTT. Translated: CASSKNNRDSHFTGELFF.

The chain combines TRBV5-1 with TRBJ1-6; TRBD1 matches 7 bases. Germline CDR1 reads SGHRS; CDR2 reads YFSETQ. With V trimmed by 6 bases and J by 7 bases, 16 bases remained unmatched. This CDR3 contains 17 residues. Here the CDR3 reads CASTIGNLQGINSPLHF. DNA of the CDR3: TGCGCCAGCACTATCGGCAACTTACAGGGGATAAATTCACCCCTCCACTTT.

This chain links TRBV28 with TRBJ1-5; maybe TRBD1 (6 bases). Trimming shortened V by 3 bases and J by 1 base, and 13 bases separated the two germline ends. Looked up from germline, CDR1 is MDHEN and CDR2 is SYDVKM. The CDR3 totals 16 residues. The CDR3: CASSFGGGGSNQPQHF. CDR3 nucleotides: TGTGCCAGCAGTTTCGGTGGGGGGGGCAGCAATCAGCCCCAGCATTTT.

The genes are TRBV6-1 and TRBJ1-2, with TRBD1 matching 9 bases. V trimming: 6 bases; J trimming: 6 bases; junction bases outside the gene matches: 5. CDR3 length: 13 residues. CDR1 is MNHNS, CDR2 SASEGT, per germline. CDR3 protein: CASRTGGVDGYTF. The CDR3 bases are TGTGCCAGCAGGACAGGGGGGGTTGATGGCTACACCTTC.